The TCR beta chain under discussion was sequenced for a study of shared clonotypes between healthy human individuals. Trimming removed 8 bases at V and 2 bases at J, with 13 bases between. Germline V gene lookup returns CDR1 MNHEY and CDR2 SMNVEV (reference sequence). The CDR3 runs 13 residues. Selected positively for CCR7 and CD45RO-negative, naive CD8 cells excluded terminally differentiated effector memory CD45RA+ cells. This clone appeared a single time. Using immunoSEQ multiplex PCR, the repertoire was profiled, and TCRdb retains in-frame clones only, with some absent. The sample shows about 2.2 million clones, around 93% of them seen only once.

This receptor was taken from a young man in good health. Some clones in this sample may be carry-over from other donors' samples. The specimen was naive CD8+ T cells from PBMCs. V gene TRBV27 combines with J gene TRBJ2-7; maybe TRBD1 (6 bases). The CDR3 DNA sequence: TGTGCCAGCGGCCAAGGGGGTGCCTACGAGCAGTACTTC. This translates into CASGQGGAYEQYF.